The entry below describes one TCR beta chain. This entry comes from a study of blood T cell repertoires in COVID-19. The ends were cut back, 5 bases at V and 0 bases at J, with 5 bases in the middle. The germline gives CDR1 SEHNR, CDR2 FQNEAQ (reference sequence). The CDR3 totals 13 residues. In the authors' methods: Reference gene primers were amplified, and this amplification served to estimate nucleated cell counts. Assay: immunoSEQ multiplex PCR; the TCRdb copy retains only in-frame clones and omits some. The V and J calls and clone size come from that table; D and trimming were worked out from the DNA. The sample records tens of thousands of clones, roughly 84% being singletons.

The receptor comes from a man older than 75 with active COVID-19. Source material: peripheral blood. The J gene is TRBJ1-5, the V gene TRBV7-9; D unresolved. The CDR3: CASSPYSNQPQHF. CDR3 in DNA: TGTGCCAGCAGCCCCTATAGCAATCAGCCCCAGCATTTT.